The 11 T cell receptor beta chains below were found in one sample sequenced in a study of blood T cell repertoires in COVID-19. The assay was immunoSEQ multiplex PCR, and TCRdb's table has in-frame clones only and misses some. The top ten hold under 9% of the sample, which has 130,000 to 150,000 clones, 85% to 90% seen once. Sequenced: peripheral blood. The receptors originated from a woman in her fifties or sixties with active or convalescent COVID-19.

The genes are TRBV7-3 and TRBJ2-1, with TRBD1 as a possible D gene (5 bases). CDR1 is SGHTA and CDR2 is FQGTGA in the germline V gene. Trimming pared 0 bases from V and 5 bases from J, leaving 5 bases between. The CDR3 is 13 amino acids. The CDR3 region has the DNA TGTGCCAGCAGCTTAACAGGGGACAATGAGCAGTTCTTC. It specifies CASSLTGDNEQFF.

In DNA, the CDR3 is TGTGCCAGTAGACACTCTGACAGGGTACAAGAGACCCAGTACTTC. It yields the protein CASRHSDRVQETQYF. The chain uses TRBV19 and TRBJ2-5; 7 nucleotides agree with TRBD1. Germline V gene sequence: CDR1 LNHDA, CDR2 SQIVND (reference sequence). CDR3 size: 15 residues. Trimming took 6 bases from V and 2 from J; bases not matched to a gene: 9. The complete variable domain, with remaining parts taken from reference TRBV19 and TRBJ2-5, reads DGGITQSPKYLFRKEGQNVTLSCEQNLNHDAMYWYRQDPGQGLRLIYYSQIVNDFQKGDIAEGYSVSREKKESFPLTVTSAQKNPTAFYLCASRHSDRVQETQYFGPGTRLLVL.

This clone was picked up many times. The chain combines TRBV30 with TRBJ1-1, with D uncertain. Germline CDR1 and CDR2: GTSNPN and SVGIG (reference sequence). The CDR3 is 11 amino acids. The V gene lost 5 bases and the J gene lost 6 bases, with 10 bases spanning the gap. The CDR3 bases are TGTGCCTGGGAGGATAGCGCTGAAGCTTTCTTT. It specifies CAWEDSAEAFF.

J is TRBJ2-7 and V is TRBV6-1, with D perhaps matching TRBD1 (7 bases). Deletions cut 4 bases from V and 4 bases from J, with 20 bases between. Germline values: CDR1 MNHNS, CDR2 SASEGT. The CDR3 covers 16 residues. CDR3 DNA sequence: TGTGCCAGCAGTGGAGTTCGGGGGACAGACTTTTACGAGCAGTACTTC. It yields the protein CASSGVRGTDFYEQYF.

This clone was found once. The chain links TRBV9 to TRBJ2-1; TRBD2 matches 12 bases. The trim removed 4 bases at V and 5 bases at J, leaving 7 bases unmatched. This CDR3 contains 16 residues. Germline loops: CDR1 SGDLS, CDR2 YYNGEE. Here the CDR3 reads CASSIPSGRANNEQFF. CDR3 nucleotides: TGTGCCAGCAGCATCCCTAGCGGGAGGGCCAACAATGAGCAGTTCTTC.

V is TRBV18 and J is TRBJ1-5, with TRBD1 matching 7 bases. Trimming removed 1 base from V and 3 bases from J; junction bases left unmatched: 6. This CDR3 region has 16 residues. CDR1 and CDR2 from the germline V gene are KGHSH and LQKENI. The CDR3 DNA is TGTGCCAGCTCACCACAAGGACAGGCTATCAATCAGCCCCAGCATTTT. It encodes CASSPQGQAINQPQHF.

V usage is TRBV2 and J usage is TRBJ2-7, with 8 bases lining up with TRBD1. J was trimmed by 0 bases and V by 7 bases; bases with no gene match: 5. The CDR3 covers 14 residues. In germline, CDR1 is SNHLY, CDR2 FYNNEI. CDR3 nucleotide sequence: TGTGCCAGCAAAAGGACAGGGAGCTCCTACGAGCAGTACTTC. Protein product: CASKRTGSSYEQYF.

This chain links TRBV27 with TRBJ1-1, with a possible D match to TRBD1 (5 bases). The CDR3 is 16 amino acids. V was clipped by 2 bases and J by 4 bases, with 17 bases between them. The germline V gene encodes CDR1 MNHEY and CDR2 SMNVEV (reference sequence). CDR3 in amino acids: CASSLAPRGPGTEAFF. Here the CDR3 DNA reads TGTGCCAGCAGTTTAGCCCCTAGGGGCCCTGGCACTGAAGCTTTCTTT.

This clone has a single count. The chain joins TRBV19 to TRBJ2-7; D may be TRBD1 (6 bases). Germline-derived CDR1 and CDR2 are LNHDA and SQIVND (reference sequence). The CDR3 is 16 amino acids. Trimming cost V 3 bases and J 2 bases, with 17 bases left between them. CDR3 nucleotides: TGTGCCAGTAGTATCCTCCAGGGAGCAGGGGCCTACGAGCAGTACTTC. Protein: CASSILQGAGAYEQYF.

The chain recombines TRBV20-1 with TRBJ2-1; 9 positions agree with TRBD2. J gave up 4 bases and V 3 bases, and 7 bases lay outside the gene matches. The germline gives CDR1 DFQATT, CDR2 SNEGSKA (reference sequence). This CDR3 spans 15 amino acids. CDR3 residues: CSASSAGGLYNEQFF. The CDR3 DNA sequence: TGCAGTGCTAGTTCTGCGGGGGGGCTGTACAATGAGCAGTTCTTC.

The genes are TRBV7-9 and TRBJ2-5; 9 bases line up with TRBD2. With V trimmed by 11 bases and J by 10 bases, 17 bases remained unmatched. In germline, CDR1 is SEHNR, CDR2 FQNEAQ (reference sequence). CDR3 length: 14 residues. CDR3 sequence (DNA): TGTGCCGGGGGTTTTGCGGGAGGGCCCTCGGGCCAGTACTTC. Translated, it gives CAGGFAGGPSGQYF.